Below are 16 T cell receptor beta chains sequenced from a single sample in a study of shared clonotypes between healthy human individuals. The repertoire was sequenced with immunoSEQ multiplex PCR; TCRdb's copy has only in-frame clones and lacks some. The sample contains a few million clones, around 90% of which appear only once. The sequenced material came from naive CD4+ T cells from PBMCs. Subset reported: CD45RA+ positively selected. The receptors shown here come from a man aged 18 to 29 in good health. Some clones in this sample may be carry-over from other donors' samples.

The genes are TRBV7-2 and TRBJ2-7; D not certain. Germline-derived CDR1 and CDR2 are SGHTA and FQGNSA. The CDR3 has 16 amino acids. Trimming cost V 2 bases and J 1 base, with 15 bases left between them. The CDR3 sequence: CASSLMATVASYEQYF. For the CDR3, the DNA is TGTGCCAGCAGCTTAATGGCCACGGTCGCTTCCTACGAGCAGTACTTC.

This clone was recorded once. The V and J genes are TRBV13 and TRBJ1-1, with D possibly being TRBD1 (5 bases). From germline, CDR1 is PRHDT and CDR2 FYEKMQ (reference sequence). V lost 4 bases, J lost 1 base, and 13 bases lay in between. This CDR3 contains 15 residues. Here the CDR3 reads CASSSTMGGNTEAFF. The CDR3 DNA sequence: TGTGCCAGCAGCTCAACTATGGGGGGGAACACTGAAGCTTTCTTT. The full variable domain, in which reference TRBV13 and TRBJ1-1 provide the parts outside the CDR3, is AAGVIQSPRHLIKEKRETATLKCYPIPRHDTVYWYQQGPGQDPQFLISFYEKMQSDKGSIPDRFSAQQFSDYHSELNMSSLELGDSALYFCASSSTMGGNTEAFFGQGTRLTVV.

This sequence joins TRBV18 and TRBJ1-3, with 10 positions matching TRBD1. Looked up from germline, CDR1 is KGHSH and CDR2 is LQKENI. The V gene end was trimmed by 0 bases and the J gene end by 3 bases; junction bases not matched to a gene: 5. The CDR3 runs 17 residues. CDR3: CASSPPVGQGSGNTIYF. DNA of the CDR3: TGTGCCAGCTCACCACCGGTGGGACAGGGGAGTGGAAACACCATATATTTT.

The chain combines TRBV5-1 with TRBJ1-3; D remains ambiguous. V shed 0 bases and J shed 8 bases, with 12 bases lying between them. Per the germline V gene, CDR1 is SGHRS and CDR2 is YFSETQ. The CDR3 covers 14 residues. The CDR3 protein is CASSLVGIRDTIYF. The CDR3 DNA sequence: TGCGCCAGCAGCTTGGTGGGGATACGAGACACCATATATTTT. Using reference TRBV5-1 and TRBJ1-3 for the parts outside the CDR3, the full variable domain is KAGVTQTPRYLIKTRGQQVTLSCSPISGHRSVSWYQQTPGQGLQFLFEYFSETQRNKGNFPGRFSGRQFSNSRSEMNVSTLELGDSALYLCASSLVGIRDTIYFGEGSWLTVV.

Written as DNA, the CDR3 is TGTGCCAGCAGTTTGGGGGTTACCTATGGCTACACCTTC. This gives the protein CASSLGVTYGYTF. The genes are TRBV28 and TRBJ1-2; perhaps TRBD1 as D (5 bases). The CDR3 sequence is 13 residues long. Per the germline V gene, CDR1 is MDHEN and CDR2 is SYDVKM. Trimming stripped 3 bases from V and 4 bases from J, with 9 bases between.

The genes are TRBV7-9 and TRBJ2-4, with no clear D. Trimming pared 1 base from V and 0 bases from J, leaving 4 bases between. CDR3 length equals 14 residues. Germline V gene lookup returns CDR1 SEHNR and CDR2 FQNEAQ (reference sequence). In DNA form, the CDR3 reads TGTGCCAGCAGCTTAGGCAGAGCCAAAAACATTCAGTACTTC. Amino acid sequence: CASSLGRAKNIQYF.

The chain is built from TRBV7-3 and TRBJ1-2; D not certain. Germline V CDR1 and CDR2: SGHTA, FQGTGA. This CDR3 is built from 15 residues. V was trimmed by 0 bases and J by 8 bases, leaving 16 bases between them. The CDR3 DNA sequence: TGTGCCAGCAGCTTAACAGGAGTGTTGGCAGGAGGCTACACCTTC. Translating gives CASSLTGVLAGGYTF.

The CDR3 region is CASSYGGPSGNTIYF. For the CDR3, the DNA is TGTGCCAGCAGTTACGGGGGACCCTCTGGAAACACCATATATTTT. The chain carries TRBV6-6 and TRBJ1-3; D is perhaps TRBD1 (5 bases). This CDR3 is 15 amino acids long. Germline CDR1 reads MNHNY; CDR2 reads SVGAGI (reference sequence). V shed 2 bases and J shed 0 bases, with 8 bases lying between them.

The chain uses TRBV7-2 and TRBJ2-5; D not certain. This CDR3 comprises 13 residues. Germline CDR1 SGHTA, CDR2 FQGNSA. Trimming removed 5 bases from V and 2 bases from J, with 9 bases in between. This CDR3 is CASSLWRQETQYF. The CDR3 bases are TGTGCCAGCAGCCTTTGGAGACAAGAGACCCAGTACTTC.

CDR3 sequence: CASSVGIQDYGYTF. The CDR3 DNA follows: TGTGCCAGCAGCGTAGGGATACAGGACTATGGCTACACCTTC. The chain employs TRBV9 and TRBJ1-2; weak D call: TRBD1 (5 bases). The V end lost 0 bases, the J end lost 3 bases, and 9 bases lay between the germline ends. Looked up from germline, CDR1 is SGDLS and CDR2 is YYNGEE. This CDR3 is built from 14 residues.

This chain connects TRBV7-2 to TRBJ1-2, with D possibly matching TRBD1 (6 bases). Germline loops: CDR1 SGHTA, CDR2 FQGNSA. With 5 bases removed from V and 3 bases from J, the gap between germline ends came to 16 bases. The CDR3 spans 15 residues. CDR3 nucleotides: TGTGCCAGCAGCCCCCAATCTGGACAGTACTATGGCTACACCTTC. It codes for CASSPQSGQYYGYTF.

The sample holds one count of this clone. This chain connects TRBV5-6 to TRBJ2-3; D uncertain. Germline CDR1 reads SGHDT; CDR2 reads YYEEEE. This CDR3 has 15 amino acids. V dropped 4 bases and J dropped 1 base, with 13 bases sitting between them. CDR3 sequence (DNA): TGTGCCAGCAGCCGACCGGTAGCAGGCACAGATACGCAGTATTTT. This gives the protein CASSRPVAGTDTQYF.

The V gene is TRBV5-1, the J gene TRBJ2-7; the match to TRBD1 covers 9 bases. With V trimmed by 4 bases and J by 9 bases, 8 bases remained unmatched. The CDR3 loop spans 13 amino acids. Germline CDR1 reads SGHRS; CDR2 reads YFSETQ. The CDR3 nucleotides read TGCGCCAGCAGCGACCGGGACAGGGTAGGGCAGTACTTC. Residues: CASSDRDRVGQYF. Filled out from reference TRBV5-1 and TRBJ2-7, the complete variable domain reads KAGVTQTPRYLIKTRGQQVTLSCSPISGHRSVSWYQQTPGQGLQFLFEYFSETQRNKGNFPGRFSGRQFSNSRSEMNVSTLELGDSALYLCASSDRDRVGQYFGPGTRLTVT.

The chain recombines TRBV6-5 with TRBJ2-1, with unresolved D. This CDR3 region has 15 residues. Looked up from germline, CDR1 is MNHEY and CDR2 is SVGAGI. Trimming removed 2 bases at V and 3 bases at J, with 11 bases between. CDR3 amino acids: CASSYGDTHYNEQFF. CDR3 nucleotides: TGTGCCAGCAGTTACGGAGACACGCACTACAATGAGCAGTTCTTC.

The chain carries TRBV30 and TRBJ1-5; perhaps TRBD1 as D (5 bases). Germline V gene data show CDR1 as GTSNPN and CDR2 as SVGIG (reference sequence). The CDR3 has 13 amino acids. V was cut by 4 bases and J by 0 bases, with 7 bases left in between. CDR3 DNA: TGTGCCTGGAATCAGGGTAGCAATCAGCCCCAGCATTTT. Amino acid sequence: CAWNQGSNQPQHF.

This clone was picked up one time. CDR3 sequence: CASSLAGVAEAFF. CDR3 bases: TGTGCCAGCAGTTTGGCAGGGGTAGCTGAAGCTTTCTTT. The J gene is TRBJ1-1, the V gene TRBV6-5; maybe TRBD1 (6 bases). Germline CDR1 MNHEY, CDR2 SVGAGI. V was pared by 4 bases and J by 6 bases, with 12 bases between. The CDR3 totals 13 residues.